This T cell receptor beta chain is drawn from a study of T cell responses to AZD1222 COVID-19 vaccine. Germline CDR1 reads MGHDK; CDR2 reads SYGVNS. V lost 3 bases, J lost 4 bases, and 12 bases lay in between. This CDR3 has 15 amino acids. General study results and limits: It was only a handful of AZD1222 recipients who were seropositive at baseline.

TCRdb keeps only in-frame clones here, not all; method: immunoSEQ multiplex PCR. The data contain approximately 19,000 clones, more than 80% of them singletons. In this sample, this clone turned up a few times. Antigen specificity is unknown. V gene TRBV25-1 combines with J gene TRBJ2-2; D is possibly TRBD2 (6 bases). This TCR was recovered from an adult who received the AZD1222 COVID-19 vaccine. Material: peripheral blood, obtained 28 days after the second AZD1222 dose. The CDR3: CASSDPGRSTGELFF. For the CDR3, the DNA is TGTGCCAGCAGTGACCCCGGGAGATCCACCGGGGAGCTGTTTTTT.